The rows below give T cell receptor beta chains drawn from one sample of a study of T cells in Graves' hyperthyroidism and ophthalmopathy. From the multiplex PCR reads, TCRdb called clonotypes with MiXCR, one entry per CDR3 protein. The data contain hundreds of thousands of distinct CDR3 sequences, about 20% of them singletons. Material: blood. The receptor set was obtained from a woman between 18 and 30 years old with Graves' hyperthyroidism. Both conserved end residues are part of each CDR3. The D gene is left open where the match is weak. A clone size is listed for some rows: how often the clone was seen (once, few, many), or a class if it is expanded.

V,D,J,size,CDR3,DNA
TRBV6-5,NA,TRBJ1-5,many,CASSYLQNNQPQHF,TGTGCCAGCAGTTACTTACAAAACAATCAGCCCCAGCATTTT
TRBV7-9,TRBD2,TRBJ2-7,NA,CASSAYSGGEMWQYF,TGTGCCAGCAGCGCCTATAGCGGGGGGGAAATGTGGCAGTACTTC
TRBV15,NA,TRBJ2-2,many,CATSRDREGTGELFF,TGTGCCACCAGCAGAGATCGAGAGGGAACCGGGGAGCTGTTTTTT
TRBV6-2/TRBV6-3,NA,TRBJ2-7,few,CASNADFSYEQYF,TGTGCCAGCAACGCTGACTTCTCCTACGAGCAGTACTTC
TRBV6-1,TRBD1,TRBJ1-2,NA,CASSTQGGGYGYTF,TGTGCCAGCAGTACGCAGGGGGGCGGCTATGGCTACACCTTC
TRBV5-1,NA,TRBJ2-7,many,CASSLRPGLTFSYEQYF,TGCGCCAGCAGCTTGCGCCCGGGGCTAACCTTCTCCTACGAGCAGTACTTC
TRBV30,TRBD1,TRBJ1-2,large,CAWSGQGATYGYTF,TGTGCCTGGAGCGGACAGGGGGCGACCTATGGCTACACCTTC
TRBV4-1,NA,TRBJ1-5,many,CASSPREGNQPQHF,TGTGCCAGCAGCCCTCGGGAGGGCAATCAGCCCCAGCATTTT
TRBV27,NA,TRBJ2-7,many,CASSRLGYEQYF,TGTGCCAGCAGTCGCCTCGGGTACGAGCAGTACTTC
TRBV9,TRBD2,TRBJ2-2,NA,CASSPSSGGDTGELFF,TGTGCCAGCAGCCCCTCTAGCGGGGGGGACACCGGGGAGCTGTTTTTT
TRBV18,NA,TRBJ1-1,few,CASSPRLSGLRPEAFF,TGTGCCAGCTCACCACGCCTCTCCGGCCTTCGACCTGAAGCTTTCTTT
TRBV5-1,NA,TRBJ2-5,NA,CASSPGLTAQETQYF,TGCGCCAGCAGCCCCGGGTTAACAGCGCAAGAGACCCAGTACTTC
TRBV6-1,TRBD1,TRBJ2-7,once,CAISDRGVDEQYF,TGTGCCATTTCGGACAGGGGAGTCGACGAGCAGTACTTC
TRBV14,TRBD1,TRBJ2-7,many,CASSSGGVYEQYF,TGTGCCAGCAGCTCAGGGGGCGTCTACGAGCAGTACTTC
TRBV28,TRBD2,TRBJ2-1,many,CASSSDLAGGHREQFF,TGTGCCAGCAGCAGCGACCTAGCGGGGGGGCACCGAGAGCAGTTCTTC
TRBV6-5,TRBD1,TRBJ2-7,many,CASRARQGPYGQYF,TGTGCCAGCAGGGCAAGACAGGGACCCTACGGGCAGTACTTC
TRBV20-1,TRBD1,TRBJ1-1,many,CSATGGMNTEAFF,TGCAGTGCAACAGGGGGAATGAACACTGAAGCTTTCTTT
TRBV7-2,NA,TRBJ2-7,many,CASSLDQLEQYF,TGTGCCAGCAGCTTGGACCAACTCGAGCAGTACTTC
TRBV4-2,NA,TRBJ2-5,many,CASSQDTWQAETQYF,TGTGCCAGCAGCCAAGATACATGGCAGGCAGAGACCCAGTACTTC
TRBV7-8,NA,TRBJ1-2,NA,CASSLIGAHYGYTF,TGTGCCAGCAGCTTAATAGGGGCCCACTATGGCTACACCTTC
TRBV29-1,NA,TRBJ1-1,many,CSADTSWTEAFF,TGCAGCGCTGACACCTCCTGGACTGAAGCTTTCTTT
TRBV12-3/TRBV12-4,TRBD1,TRBJ1-5,many,CATTQGGFNQPQHF,TGTGCCACAACCCAGGGGGGATTCAATCAGCCCCAGCATTTT
TRBV6-5,NA,TRBJ1-1,many,CASSPGTPNTEAFF,TGTGCCAGCAGCCCCGGGACACCGAACACTGAAGCTTTCTTT
TRBV7-9,TRBD1,TRBJ2-5,many,CASSLVDRGQETQYF,TGTGCCAGCAGCTTAGTTGACAGGGGGCAAGAGACCCAGTACTTC
TRBV20-1,NA,TRBJ2-7,many,CSARVETWNYEQYF,TGCAGTGCTAGGGTTGAGACCTGGAACTACGAGCAGTACTTC
TRBV2,NA,TRBJ1-3,many,CASTPISGNTIYF,TGTGCCAGCACTCCGATCTCTGGAAACACCATATATTTT
TRBV20-1,TRBD2,TRBJ2-3,NA,CSARAASGPITDTHYF,TGCAGTGCTAGGGCGGCTAGCGGTCCTATCACAGATACGCATTATTTT
TRBV2,NA,TRBJ1-1,NA,CASSEGGREAFF,TGTGCCAGCAGTGAAGGGGGAAGAGAAGCTTTCTTT
TRBV19,NA,TRBJ2-7,many,CASSGISTASSYEQYF,TGTGCCAGTAGCGGCATATCCACGGCCTCTTCCTACGAGCAGTACTTC
TRBV15,TRBD1,TRBJ2-7,many,CATSRDLTGQYEQYF,TGTGCCACCAGCAGAGATTTGACAGGGCAATACGAGCAGTACTTC
TRBV20-1,TRBD2,TRBJ2-7,NA,CSAIGTSGRATYEQYF,TGCAGTGCTATAGGGACTAGCGGGAGGGCCACCTACGAGCAGTACTTC
TRBV4-1,NA,TRBJ1-1,few,CASSPHAGAPGTEAFF,TGCGCCAGCAGCCCCCACGCGGGGGCTCCTGGCACTGAAGCTTTCTTT
TRBV9,NA,TRBJ2-7,NA,CASSPRLAPNSFEQYF,TGTGCCAGCAGCCCCCGGCTCGCCCCTAATAGTTTCGAGCAGTACTTC
TRBV7-3,TRBD1,TRBJ2-7,many,CASREAGTGPSEQYF,TGTGCCAGCAGGGAAGCCGGGACAGGCCCCTCCGAGCAGTACTTC
TRBV9,NA,TRBJ1-6,NA,CASSPGQELLSPLHF,TGTGCCAGCAGCCCCGGTCAGGAGCTACTTTCACCCCTCCACTTT
TRBV20-1,TRBD2,TRBJ2-5,many,CSAMRMAGGGYSETQYF,TGCAGTGCTATGAGAATGGCGGGGGGAGGGTATTCGGAGACCCAGTACTTC
TRBV6-1,NA,TRBJ2-2,many,CATYPPDGELFF,TGTGCCACCTATCCGCCAGACGGGGAGCTGTTTTTT
TRBV12-3/TRBV12-4,NA,TRBJ2-7,many,CASSLGGVRGSYEQYF,TGTGCCAGCAGCCTCGGCGGAGTTCGGGGCTCCTACGAGCAGTACTTC
TRBV9,NA,TRBJ2-7,many,CASSVGPSYEQYF,TGTGCCAGCAGCGTAGGACCCTCCTACGAGCAGTACTTC
TRBV29-1,TRBD1,TRBJ2-5,many,CSGTGQGETQYF,TGCAGCGGAACGGGACAGGGAGAGACCCAGTACTTC
TRBV9,TRBD1,TRBJ1-2,many,CASAMTGGTEIYGYTF,TGTGCCAGCGCCATGACGGGGGGGACAGAGATCTATGGCTACACCTTC